The 3 T cell receptor beta chains reported below all come from one sample, sequenced in a study of cytomegalovirus exposure and HLA in healthy donors. This PCR relied on a set of 60 Vbeta primers and 13 Jbeta primers. The assay was immunoSEQ multiplex PCR, and TCRdb's table has in-frame clones only and misses some. The sample has about 98,000 clones, roughly 77% seen once. Material: PBMCs. All receptors derive from a man aged 40-50 years in good health and CMV-seronegative.

This chain uses TRBV4-1 with TRBJ1-1, with D unclear. The germline V gene encodes CDR1 MGHRA and CDR2 YSYEKL. V was shortened by 6 bases and J by 3 bases, with 14 bases between the two germline ends. The CDR3 runs to 14 residues. The CDR3 DNA sequence: TGCGCCAGCAGAACCGAGGGATGGGACACTGAAGCTTTCTTT. Translated, it gives CASRTEGWDTEAFF.

The sample holds a few counts of this clone. The CDR3 DNA follows: TGTGCCAGCAGCACCGAGGGGACTAGCGGCAGAGATACGCAGTATTTT. It encodes CASSTEGTSGRDTQYF. This chain connects TRBV21-1 to TRBJ2-3; TRBD2 was called by the table and not checked on the DNA. TRBV21-1 is given as a pseudogene. The CDR3 is 16 residues long.

The chain combines TRBV28 with TRBJ1-6, with D unclear. The CDR3 is 13 residues long. The V gene lost 7 bases and the J gene lost 5 bases, with 9 bases spanning the gap. Looked up from germline, CDR1 is MDHEN and CDR2 is SYDVKM. The CDR3 sequence is CASIGGNNSPLHF. CDR3 nucleotides: TGTGCCAGCATCGGCGGAAATAATTCACCCCTCCACTTT.